This TCR beta chain was profiled in a study of monozygotic twins with inflammatory bowel disease. A template switching step added UMIs, each with a 6-nucleotide sample barcode. TCRdb re-called the 5' RACE reads and shows each CDR3 protein once, DNA omitted. The sample data list approximately 330,000 distinct CDR3 sequences. Total RNA was isolated from whole blood without T cell sorting. The TCR originated in a human donor with ulcerative colitis or Crohn's disease, or a healthy co-twin of an affected twin (not recorded which). Sequenced: blood.

This chain's CDR3 is CASTRLEGSSYNEQFF. This chain uses TRBV5-1 with TRBJ2-1; there is no DNA to check the TCRdb D call of TRBD2. Per the germline V gene, CDR1 is SGHRS and CDR2 is YFSETQ. The CDR3 is 16 residues long.